The 6 T cell receptor beta chains in this list originate from one sample, sequenced in a study of blood T cell repertoires in COVID-19 (dated by TCRdb to 2018 to 2020). Library prep was done by the immunoSEQ multiplex PCR assay. The immuneACCESS repertoire file appears here via TCRdb, limited to in-frame rearrangements. These files lack a portion of the clones; in checked studies, under half of the deficit traces to unresolved V genes, and the cause of the others is not known. Counted in this sample were tens of thousands of clones; over 85% of them appeared once. The top ten clones comprise 8% to 10% of the sample. The sequenced sample consisted of peripheral blood. The receptors here all came from a human donor in a cohort sampled during active COVID-19.

This clone has a handful of counts. The gene calls are TRBV5-5 and TRBJ2-1; 9 bases are shared with TRBD1. V was clipped by 0 bases and J by 5 bases; unmatched bases: 9. Germline V gives CDR1 SGHKS, CDR2 YYEKEE (reference sequence). The CDR3 runs to 17 residues. CDR3: CASSLAIQGAGDNEQFF. The DNA of the CDR3 is TGTGCCAGCAGCTTGGCCATACAGGGGGCAGGAGACAATGAGCAGTTCTTC.

The V gene is TRBV7-2, the J gene TRBJ2-1; TRBD2 matches 9 bases. The CDR3 loop spans 14 amino acids. V shed 1 base, J shed 6 bases, and the junction held 1 base outside the gene matches. The V gene's germline CDR1 is SGHTA and CDR2 FQGNSA. The CDR3 loop reads CASSLGLAVNEQFF. The CDR3 DNA reads as TGTGCCAGCAGCTTAGGACTAGCGGTCAATGAGCAGTTCTTC.

This CDR3 reads CASSYAGSYEQYF. Here the CDR3 DNA reads TGTGCCAGCAGTTACGCGGGGTCTTACGAGCAGTACTTC. This rearrangement joins TRBV6-2 or TRBV6-3 to TRBJ2-7; a weak D match, TRBD2 (6 bases). Per germline, CDR1 MNHEY and CDR2 SVGEGT. Trimming cost V 2 bases and J 4 bases, with 9 bases left between them. CDR3 size: 13 residues.

V usage is TRBV10-3 and J usage is TRBJ2-5; possibly TRBD2 for D (5 bases). With 7 bases removed from V and 3 bases from J, the gap between germline ends came to 12 bases. The CDR3 extends over 13 amino acids. CDR1 ENHRY and CDR2 SYGVKD come from the germline V gene. The DNA for the CDR3 is TGTGCCATCAAACGGGATCCAAAAGAGACCCAGTACTTC. This gives the protein CAIKRDPKETQYF.

The rearrangement links TRBV27 to TRBJ1-2; a weak D match, TRBD1 (6 bases). The V end lost 5 bases, the J end lost 0 bases, and 10 bases lay between the germline ends. From germline, CDR1 is MNHEY and CDR2 SMNVEV (reference sequence). The length of the CDR3 is 14 residues. CDR3 sequence reads: CASSLQGPNYGYTF. The CDR3 DNA follows: TGTGCCAGCAGTCTACAGGGACCTAACTATGGCTACACCTTC.

The chain links TRBV7-8 to TRBJ2-5; 7 bases align to TRBD2. Per germline, CDR1 SGHVS and CDR2 FQNEAQ. J gave up 2 bases and V 3 bases, and 12 bases lay outside the gene matches. The CDR3 is made up of 17 amino acids. Here the CDR3 DNA reads TGTGCCAGCAGCTTTATGCCCCGCTTCGGGGGGCAAGAGACCCAGTACTTC. As protein: CASSFMPRFGGQETQYF.